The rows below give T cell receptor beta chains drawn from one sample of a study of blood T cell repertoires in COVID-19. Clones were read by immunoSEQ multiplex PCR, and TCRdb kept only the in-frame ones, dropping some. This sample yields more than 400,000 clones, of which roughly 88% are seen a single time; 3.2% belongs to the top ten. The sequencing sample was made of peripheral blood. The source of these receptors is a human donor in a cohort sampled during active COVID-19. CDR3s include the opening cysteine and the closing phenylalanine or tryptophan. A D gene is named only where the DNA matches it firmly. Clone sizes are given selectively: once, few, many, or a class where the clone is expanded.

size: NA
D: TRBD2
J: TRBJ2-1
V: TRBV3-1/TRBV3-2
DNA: TGTGCCAGCAGCCAAGAGGGTGGTGCTAGCGGGAGTAGGGAGCAGTTCTTC
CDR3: CASSQEGGASGSREQFF

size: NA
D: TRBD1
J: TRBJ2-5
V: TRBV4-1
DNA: TGCGCCAGCAGCCAAGGAGAGGGGGCATGGGAGACCCAGTACTTC
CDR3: CASSQGEGAWETQYF

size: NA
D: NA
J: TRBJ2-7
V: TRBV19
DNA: TGTGCCAGTAGTATAGGGGCAGGGGCTGCCTACGAGCAGTACTTC
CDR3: CASSIGAGAAYEQYF

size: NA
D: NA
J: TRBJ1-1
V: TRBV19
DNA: TGTGCCAGTCGCCCAGACATTGGGAACACTGAAGCTTTCTTT
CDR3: CASRPDIGNTEAFF

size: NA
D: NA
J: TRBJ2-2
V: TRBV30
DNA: TGTGCCTGGAGTGTCGGGGTCCGCGTCTTCGGGGAGCTGTTTTTT
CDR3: CAWSVGVRVFGELFF

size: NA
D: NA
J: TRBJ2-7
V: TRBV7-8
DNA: TGTGCCAGCAGCCGGGACACTGGCTCCTACGAGCAGTACTTC
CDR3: CASSRDTGSYEQYF

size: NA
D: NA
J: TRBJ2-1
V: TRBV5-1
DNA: TGCGCCAGCAGCTCGTTACCCTCGGGGGAACGGCAGTTCTTC
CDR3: CASSSLPSGERQFF

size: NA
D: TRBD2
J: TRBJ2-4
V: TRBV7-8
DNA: TGTGCCAGCAGCTTCCCCGGGGGGGGTTTAAACATTCAGTACTTC
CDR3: CASSFPGGGLNIQYF

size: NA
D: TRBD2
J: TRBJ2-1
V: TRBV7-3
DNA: TGTGCCAGCAGCTTATGGGCTAGCGGGGTCAACAATGAGCAGTTCTTC
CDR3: CASSLWASGVNNEQFF

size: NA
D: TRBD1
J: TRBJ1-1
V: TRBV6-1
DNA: TGTGCCAGCAGTGACTATACTAACAGGGGGCGATCGAACACTGAAGCTTTCTTT
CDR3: CASSDYTNRGRSNTEAFF

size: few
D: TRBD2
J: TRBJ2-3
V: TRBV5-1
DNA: TGCGCCAGCAGCCTAGTACTTACGGGGACTAGCGACACAGATACGCAGTATTTT
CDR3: CASSLVLTGTSDTDTQYF

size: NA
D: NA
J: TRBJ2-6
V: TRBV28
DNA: TGTGCCAGCAGTTTCATGGTGGCCGGGGCCAACGTCCTGACTTTC
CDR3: CASSFMVAGANVLTF

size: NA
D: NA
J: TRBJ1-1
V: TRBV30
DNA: TGTGCCTGGAGTGGGGATCAGGGCCCCTCGGTTAACACTGAAGCTTTCTTT
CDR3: CAWSGDQGPSVNTEAFF

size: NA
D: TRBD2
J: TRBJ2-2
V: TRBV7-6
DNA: TGTGCCAGCAGCTTAGCTAGCGGGCACACCGGGGAGCTGTTTTTT
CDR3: CASSLASGHTGELFF

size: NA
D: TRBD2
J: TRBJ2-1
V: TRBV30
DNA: TGTGCCTGGAGTAGGGGACTAGCGGAATTCAATGAGCAGTTCTTC
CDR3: CAWSRGLAEFNEQFF